The source of this T cell receptor beta chain is a study of CD8+ T cells in alopecia areata. Study background: Twice daily, treated patients received 5 to 10 mg of oral tofacitinib.

Comment on this clone: The target antigen is unknown.

Treatment meaning: oral pan-JAK inhibitor, 5-10 mg twice daily. PBMCs served as the source from which CD4+ and CD8+ T cells were sorted. The V end lost 1 base, the J end lost 13 bases, and 13 bases lay between the germline ends. CDR3 size: 12 residues. From germline, CDR1 is SEHNR and CDR2 FQNEAQ (reference sequence). After isolation, RNA underwent reverse transcription to generate cDNA as the sequencing template. The repertoire was sequenced with immunoSEQ multiplex PCR; TCRdb's copy has only in-frame clones and lacks some. Of more than 95,000 clones in the sample, about 61% were seen once. Study-wide results and limits: Uncertainty remains about how baseline CD8+ expansion links to response, with one nonresponder. Scalp clonality, along with expanded CD8+ clones among the top 100, was significantly decreased by tofacitinib.

The sequence came from a human donor with alopecia areata. Sequencing used CD8+ T cells sorted from blood, obtained at week 4, from a patient treated with tofacitinib. The V gene is TRBV7-9, the J gene TRBJ2-5; D is unresolved. CDR3 nucleotide sequence: TGTGCCAGCAGCTTAGGTCCAGGACCTTTGTACTTC. As protein: CASSLGPGPLYF.